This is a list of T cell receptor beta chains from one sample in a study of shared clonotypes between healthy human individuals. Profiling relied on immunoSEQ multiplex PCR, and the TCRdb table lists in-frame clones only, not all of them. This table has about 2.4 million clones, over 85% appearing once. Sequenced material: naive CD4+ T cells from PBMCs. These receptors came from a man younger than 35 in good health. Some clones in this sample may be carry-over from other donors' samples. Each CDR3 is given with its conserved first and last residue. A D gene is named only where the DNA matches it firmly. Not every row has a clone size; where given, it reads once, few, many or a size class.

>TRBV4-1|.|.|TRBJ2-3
TGCGCCAGCAGCCAAGTACAGAGCCTCACAGATACGCAGTATTTT
CASSQVQSLTDTQYF
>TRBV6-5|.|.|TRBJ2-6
TGTGCCACCGCACCCGGTTCTGGGGCCAACGTCCTGACTTTC
CATAPGSGANVLTF
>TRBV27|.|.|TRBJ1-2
TGTGCCAGCAGCTCATCTCCGACAAGTTCTAACTATGGCTACACCTTC
CASSSSPTSSNYGYTF
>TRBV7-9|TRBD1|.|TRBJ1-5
TGTGCCAGCAGTCGACAGGGAGGGAAGCCCCAGCATTTT
CASSRQGGKPQHF
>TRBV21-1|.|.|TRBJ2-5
TGTGCCAGCAGCAAAGTGGGCAGGGAAGAGACCCAGTACTTC
CASSKVGREETQYF
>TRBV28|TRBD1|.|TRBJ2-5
TGTGCCAGCAGTTTCGACTCAGGGGGAGAGACCCAGTACTTC
CASSFDSGGETQYF
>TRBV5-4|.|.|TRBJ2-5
TGTGCCAGCAGCTTGTATCCCGGTACCCAAGAGACCCAGTACTTC
CASSLYPGTQETQYF
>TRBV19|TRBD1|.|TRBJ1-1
TGTGCCAGTGGGGACAGGGGGTTCACTGAAGCTTTCTTT
CASGDRGFTEAFF
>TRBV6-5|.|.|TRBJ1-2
TGTGCCAGCAGTTACTCGGCAGGGATCGGCTATGGCTACACCTTC
CASSYSAGIGYGYTF
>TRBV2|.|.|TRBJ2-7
TGTGCCAGCAGTGACGTCCTCCGGCAGTACTTC
CASSDVLRQYF
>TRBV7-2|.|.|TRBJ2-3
TGTGCCAGCAGCAGGGGGGGCCACACAGATACGCAGTATTTT
CASSRGGHTDTQYF
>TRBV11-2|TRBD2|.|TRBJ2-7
TGTGCCAGCAGCTGGGGGACTAGCTACGAGCAGTACTTC
CASSWGTSYEQYF
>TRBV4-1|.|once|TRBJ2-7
TGCGCCAGCAGCCAGAACCCTGCTAGCGCCCCGAGCTCCTACGAGCAGTACTTC
CASSQNPASAPSSYEQYF
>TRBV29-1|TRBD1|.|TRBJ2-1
TGCAGCGTTTACCGACCGGGACAGGGGGTGGTCAATGAGCAGTTCTTC
CSVYRPGQGVVNEQFF
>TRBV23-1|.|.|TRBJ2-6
TGCGCCAGTAGACAGGTCTCTGGGGCCAACGTCCTGACTTTC
CASRQVSGANVLTF
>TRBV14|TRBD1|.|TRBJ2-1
TGTGCCAGCAGCCGGGACAGGGAAGAAGTTTGGAATGAGCAGTTCTTC
CASSRDREEVWNEQFF
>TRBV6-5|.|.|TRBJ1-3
TGTGCCAGCAGTTACAGGGTCGGAAACACCATATATTTT
CASSYRVGNTIYF
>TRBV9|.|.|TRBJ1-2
TGTGCCAGCAGCGTAGCGGGGAGGGATGGCTACACCTTC
CASSVAGRDGYTF
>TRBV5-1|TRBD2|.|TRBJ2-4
TGCGCCAGCAGCCCGGGACTAGCATTTAACATTCAGTACTTC
CASSPGLAFNIQYF
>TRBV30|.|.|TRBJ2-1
TGTGCCTGGACTGACCGACCCAATGAGCAGTTCTTC
CAWTDRPNEQFF
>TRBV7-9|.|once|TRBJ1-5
TGTGCCAGCAGCTTAATGGGCACGGATATTCCCCAGCATTTT
CASSLMGTDIPQHF
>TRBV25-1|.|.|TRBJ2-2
TGTGCCAGCACCACTTGGGCGGGCAACACCGGGGAGCTGTTTTTT
CASTTWAGNTGELFF
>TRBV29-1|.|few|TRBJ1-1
TGCAGCGTTGCTGGGACCTTGGAAGCTTTCTTT
CSVAGTLEAFF
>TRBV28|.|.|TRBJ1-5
TGTGCCAGCACCTCAGACAGGCGGCAGCCCCAGCATTTT
CASTSDRRQPQHF
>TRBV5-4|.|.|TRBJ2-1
TGTGCCAGCAGCACAGTAGCAAATGAGCAGTTCTTC
CASSTVANEQFF
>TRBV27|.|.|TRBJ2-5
TGTGCCAGCAGTTTTTTAGGCGGGCAACAAGAGACCCAGTACTTC
CASSFLGGQQETQYF
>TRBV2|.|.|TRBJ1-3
TGTGCCGGCAATAGGGTCCCTGGAAACACCATATATTTT
CAGNRVPGNTIYF
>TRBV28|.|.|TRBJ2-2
TGTGCCAGCAGACACAGGGTAACCGGGGAGCTGTTTTTT
CASRHRVTGELFF
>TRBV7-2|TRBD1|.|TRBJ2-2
TGTGCCAGCAGCTCTCGACAGGGGAGCACCGGGGAGCTGTTTTTT
CASSSRQGSTGELFF
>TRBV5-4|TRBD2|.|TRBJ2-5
TGTGCCAGCAGCTTGGGTTCTGCGGGAGGGGAGACCCAGTACTTC
CASSLGSAGGETQYF
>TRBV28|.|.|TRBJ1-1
TGTGCCAGCAGTCTCAGATATGACCCTGAAGCTTTCTTT
CASSLRYDPEAFF
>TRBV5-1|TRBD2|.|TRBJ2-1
TGCGCCAGCAACCCGGGACTAGCGGGGTACAATGAGCAGTTCTTC
CASNPGLAGYNEQFF
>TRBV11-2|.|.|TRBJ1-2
TGTGCCAGCAGCTTACCGATGAGGGGCTACACCTTC
CASSLPMRGYTF
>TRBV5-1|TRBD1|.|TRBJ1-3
TGCGCCAGCAGCCTGGGACAGGGGATAGTGTCTGGAAACACCATATATTTT
CASSLGQGIVSGNTIYF
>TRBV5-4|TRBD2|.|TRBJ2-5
TGTGCCAGCTCGGCGGCTAGCGGGAGAGGCAGGGTAGAGACCCAGTACTTC
CASSAASGRGRVETQYF
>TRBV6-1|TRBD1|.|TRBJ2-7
TGTGCCAGCAGTGAACGACAGGGATCCTCCTACGAGCAGTACTTC
CASSERQGSSYEQYF
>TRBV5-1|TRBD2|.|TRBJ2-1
TGCGCCAGCAGCCTCACTAGCGGGAAGTACAATGAGCAGTTCTTC
CASSLTSGKYNEQFF
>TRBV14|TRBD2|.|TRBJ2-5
TGTGCCAGCAGCCCACGAGCGGGAGACGAAGAGACCCAGTACTTC
CASSPRAGDEETQYF
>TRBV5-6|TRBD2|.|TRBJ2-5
TGTGCCAGCAGCCCAGACCTAGCGGGAGTGGAGACCCAGTACTTC
CASSPDLAGVETQYF
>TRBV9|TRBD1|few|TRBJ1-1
TGTGCCAGCAGCCCCCTAGGGACAGGGACGGTTGAAGCTTTCTTT
CASSPLGTGTVEAFF
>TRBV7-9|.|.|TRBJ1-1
TGTGCCAGCAGCTTAGACAGTTACACTGAAGCTTTCTTT
CASSLDSYTEAFF
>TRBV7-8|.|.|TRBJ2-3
TGTGCCAGCACTACCCGAGATACGCAGTATTTT
CASTTRDTQYF